These T cell receptor beta chains were read from a single sample in a study of CD8 T cells in Susac syndrome. TCRdb re-called the immunoSEQ multiplex PCR reads with MiXCR, one entry per CDR3 protein. The table has some 130,000 distinct CDR3 sequences, 80% to 85% seen once. Sequenced: CD8+ T cells from PBMCs. Receptor source: a human donor with multiple sclerosis. CDR3s include the opening cysteine and the closing phenylalanine or tryptophan.

13 | TRBJ2-5 | TRBV11-3 | CASSLDAEETQYF
15 | TRBJ2-1 | TRBV6-1 | CASFGWDYPYNEQFF
11 | TRBJ2-5 | TRBV30 | CAWVAGETQYF
15 | TRBJ1-5 | TRBV5-5 | CASSPAGETNQPQHF
16 | TRBJ2-2 | TRBV7-9 | CASSLDGSPNTGELFF
19 | TRBJ2-2 | TRBV5-1 | CASSSSGDHLVVLPGELFF
15 | TRBJ1-2 | TRBV5-1 | CASSAGTAPNYGYTF
13 | TRBJ2-1 | TRBV12-3/TRBV12-4 | CASSGTHFDEQFF
15 | TRBJ1-3 | TRBV3-1 | CASSQERGTGNTIYF
16 | TRBJ2-6 | TRBV12-3/TRBV12-4 | CASSPAPGSGANVLTF
14 | TRBJ1-5 | TRBV28 | CASSFGVSNQPQHF